The T cell receptor beta chain described here comes from a study of regulatory T cells in long-lasting Graves disease. Time point of the sample: newly diagnosed GD, antithyroid drugs for less than 3 months. Isolated PBMC RNA provided the starting material for the TCR library. Through Arm-PCR of CDR3 regions and iRepertoire HTBI primers, TCR beta libraries were built. Using its own MiXCR run on the multiplex PCR reads, TCRdb lists one record per CDR3 protein. The sample lists 450,000 to 650,000 distinct CDR3 sequences; around 15% were seen once. Trimming removed 6 bases from V and 2 bases from J; junction bases left unmatched: 9. Germline V gene data show CDR1 as MDHEN and CDR2 as SYDVKM. This CDR3 comprises 15 residues. Whole-study findings and limits: Exclusively peripheral blood, rather than thyroid tissue, was studied. Persistent cases favored TRBV28, TRBJ1-2 and TRBJ2-5.

This clonotype was counted at least ten times. Its specificity is unknown. These sequences were also reported in another study, on T cells in Graves' hyperthyroidism and ophthalmopathy. From that second work: The model made its ophthalmopathy prediction, and onset followed a median about 6.8 months later.

Sequencing was performed on peripheral blood mononuclear cells (PBMCs), taken at new diagnosis, from a patient treated with antithyroid drugs. This receptor was obtained from a woman aged 40-60 years with Graves disease. V gene TRBV28 combines with J gene TRBJ2-7; 8 bases fit TRBD1. As DNA, the CDR3 is TGTGCCAGCAGCCGGGGACAGGCTGTTCCCTACGAGCAGTACTTC. This encodes CASSRGQAVPYEQYF. Supplemented by reference TRBV28 and TRBJ2-7, the full variable domain reads DVKVTQSSRYLVKRTGEKVFLECVQDMDHENMFWYRQDPGLGLRLIYFSYDVKMKEKGDIPEGYSVSREKKERFSLILESASTNQTSMYLCASSRGQAVPYEQYFGPGTRLTVT.